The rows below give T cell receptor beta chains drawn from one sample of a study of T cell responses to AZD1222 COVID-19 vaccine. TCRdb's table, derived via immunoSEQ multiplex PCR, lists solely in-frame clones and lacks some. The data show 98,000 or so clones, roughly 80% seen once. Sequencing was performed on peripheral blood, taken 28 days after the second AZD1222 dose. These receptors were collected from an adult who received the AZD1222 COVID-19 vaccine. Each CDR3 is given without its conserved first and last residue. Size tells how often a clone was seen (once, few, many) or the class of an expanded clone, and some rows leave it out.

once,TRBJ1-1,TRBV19,ASSIIDSLNTEAF
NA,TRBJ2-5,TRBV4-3,ASSRIAGGSQETQY
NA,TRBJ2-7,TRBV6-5,ASVGTVGGEQY
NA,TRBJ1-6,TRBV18,ASSPVLGGNGNSPLH
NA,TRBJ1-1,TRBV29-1,SVVLVGGTEAF
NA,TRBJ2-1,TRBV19,ASSIPGAVDTYNEQF
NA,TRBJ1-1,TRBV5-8,ASSFRGQAEAF
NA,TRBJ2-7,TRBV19,ASSIQQGAYEQY
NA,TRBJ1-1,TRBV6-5,ASSYSRVVNTEAF
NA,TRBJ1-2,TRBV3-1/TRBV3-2,ASSLGHGSNYGYT
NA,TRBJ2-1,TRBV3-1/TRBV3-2,ASSQAGLASYEQF
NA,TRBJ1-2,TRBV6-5,ASSYTLTGASYGYT
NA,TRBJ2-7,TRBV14,ASSQLDRAGYEQY
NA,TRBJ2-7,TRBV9,ASTRPGEEQY
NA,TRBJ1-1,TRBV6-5,ASSYSPLTEAF
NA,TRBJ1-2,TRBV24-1,ATSPSTVVYGYT
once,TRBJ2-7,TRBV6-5,ASRRAGETYEQY
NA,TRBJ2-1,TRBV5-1,ASGPTGGTHNEQF
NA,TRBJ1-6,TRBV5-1,ASSLNAGGMNSPLH
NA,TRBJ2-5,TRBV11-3,ASSLGGSGGPETQY
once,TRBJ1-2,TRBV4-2,ASSQDRALGYGYT
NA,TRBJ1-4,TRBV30,AWSGGGGKLF
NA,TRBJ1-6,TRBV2,ASHNSWSYNSPLH
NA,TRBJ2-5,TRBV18,ASSPPGSVPFEETQY
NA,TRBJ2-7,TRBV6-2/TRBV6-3,ASSSWETSSYEQY
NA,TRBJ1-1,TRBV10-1,ASSVTGIPLLNTEAF
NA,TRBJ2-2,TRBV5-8,ASSLALWTTGELF
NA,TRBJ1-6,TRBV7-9,ASSLRGPYNSPLH
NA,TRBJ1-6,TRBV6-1,ASSESIGNNSPLH
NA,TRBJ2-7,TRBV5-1,ASSLVGGYEQY
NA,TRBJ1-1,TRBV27,ASSQYDRRGAF
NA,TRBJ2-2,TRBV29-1,SVHGSPNTGELF
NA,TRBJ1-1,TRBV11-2,ASSFLQGGTEAF
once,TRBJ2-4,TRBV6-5,ASSLPGTPQY
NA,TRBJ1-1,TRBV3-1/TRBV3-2,ASSQVPRTTGAF
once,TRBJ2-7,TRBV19,ASSPLGTRPGEQY
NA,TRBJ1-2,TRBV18,ASSLQGVDDYGYT
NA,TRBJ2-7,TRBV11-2,ASSVWGYEQY
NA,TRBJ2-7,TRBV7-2,ASSLIQGMEYEQY
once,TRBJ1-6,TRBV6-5,ASSYQTGLDSPLH
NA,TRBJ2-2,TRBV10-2,ASSVSGSYTGELF
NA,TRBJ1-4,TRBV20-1,SANSYEKLF
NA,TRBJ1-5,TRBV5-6,ASSYGQGTWQPQH
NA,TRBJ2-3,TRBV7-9,ASSPGIGGDTQY
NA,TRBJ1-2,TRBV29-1,SVGTGGYGYT
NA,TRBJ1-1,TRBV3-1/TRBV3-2,ASSQGENTEAF
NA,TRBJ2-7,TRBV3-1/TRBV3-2,ASSQDADRAVEQY
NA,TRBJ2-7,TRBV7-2,ASSVPGRGEQY
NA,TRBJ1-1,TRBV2,ASTPEGNTEAF
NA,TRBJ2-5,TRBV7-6,ASSIQETQY
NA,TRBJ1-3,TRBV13,ASSLTLNPGNTIY
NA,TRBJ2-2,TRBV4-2,ASRERRGGTAGELF
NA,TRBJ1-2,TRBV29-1,SVEDRGSGGRLGYT
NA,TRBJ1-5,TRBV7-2,ASSTSTWAPQH